The next 32 T cell receptor beta chains were all read from a single sample in a study of blood T cell repertoires in COVID-19. TCRdb's table, derived via immunoSEQ multiplex PCR, lists solely in-frame clones and lacks some. Among roughly 120,000 clones, about 88% were seen once, and the ten largest hold 6.5% to 10%. The sample consisted of peripheral blood. The source of these receptors is a woman in her 70s who had recovered from COVID-19.

The chain recombines TRBV28 with TRBJ2-2, with D perhaps matching TRBD2 (6 bases). The CDR3 contains 17 residues. CDR1 is MDHEN and CDR2 is SYDVKM in the germline V gene. V dropped 7 bases and J dropped 3 bases, with 21 bases sitting between them. CDR3 in DNA: TGTGCCAGCACCCTCTGGGGGGTAGGAGGGGACACCGGGGAGCTGTTTTTT. As protein: CASTLWGVGGDTGELFF.

J is TRBJ2-1 and V is TRBV24-1, with TRBD2 matching 7 bases. The germline gives CDR1 KGHDR, CDR2 SFDVKD. The V and J ends lost 3 bases and 9 bases, in that order; junction bases with no gene match: 25. This CDR3 comprises 20 residues. CDR3: CATSDRFWGNSGTLGSEQFF. DNA for the CDR3: TGTGCCACCAGTGATCGTTTTTGGGGTAACAGCGGGACTTTGGGTAGTGAGCAGTTCTTC.

J is TRBJ1-4 and V is TRBV18; no firm D call. The CDR3 spans 14 residues. V lost 3 bases and J lost 4, with 9 bases in between. CDR1 is KGHSH and CDR2 is LQKENI in the germline V gene. The CDR3 DNA reads TGTGCCAGCTCACCCTCGACATATAATGAAAAACTGTTTTTT. It encodes CASSPSTYNEKLFF.

The genes are TRBV19 and TRBJ1-5; D ambiguous. Per the germline V gene, CDR1 is LNHDA and CDR2 is SQIVND (reference sequence). The CDR3 contains 14 residues. V shed 3 bases and J shed 3 bases, with 9 bases lying between them. The CDR3 is CASSMRDHNQPQHF. Written as DNA, the CDR3 is TGTGCCAGTAGTATGCGAGATCACAATCAGCCCCAGCATTTT.

This chain uses TRBV7-2 with TRBJ1-5; D may be TRBD1 (6 bases). The CDR3 contains 14 residues. Per germline, CDR1 SGHTA and CDR2 FQGNSA. Trimming took off 5 bases at V and 2 bases at J, with 10 bases between the two ends. The CDR3 sequence is CASSPNRGNQPQHF. The CDR3 DNA sequence: TGTGCCAGCAGCCCGAACAGGGGCAATCAGCCCCAGCATTTT.

Here the CDR3 reads CASSHYSGGKYGYTF. CDR3 nucleotide sequence: TGTGCCAGCAGCCATTACAGTGGGGGGAAATATGGCTACACCTTC. This chain links TRBV5-6 with TRBJ1-2; possible D gene TRBD1, 5 bases. V was trimmed by 4 bases and J by 5 bases, leaving 18 bases between them. The CDR3 has 15 amino acids. The germline gives CDR1 SGHDT, CDR2 YYEEEE.

This clone was counted a few times. This chain uses TRBV7-9 with TRBJ1-2, with D possibly being TRBD1 (6 bases). This CDR3 has 15 residues. Trimming stripped 0 bases from V and 2 bases from J, with 10 bases between. Germline CDR1 is SEHNR and CDR2 is FQNEAQ (reference sequence). The CDR3 region is CASSLASRGNYGYTF. The CDR3 DNA is TGTGCCAGCAGCTTAGCGTCCAGGGGAAACTATGGCTACACCTTC.

The genes are TRBV4-2 and TRBJ2-5, with TRBD2 identical over 14 bases. The germline CDR1 and CDR2 sequences are LGHNA and YNFKEQ. The V segment lost 3 bases and the J segment 4 bases; nucleotides outside the gene matches: 1. There are 15 residues in the CDR3. CDR3 region: CASSHGTSGGETQYF. The CDR3 nucleotides are TGTGCCAGCAGCCACGGGACTAGCGGGGGAGAGACCCAGTACTTC.

This chain uses TRBV4-3 with TRBJ1-1; D perhaps matches TRBD1 (5 bases). V lost 1 base and J 1 base, leaving 10 bases between the germline ends. The germline gives CDR1 LGHNA, CDR2 YSLEER. This CDR3 is built from 15 residues. Written as DNA, the CDR3 is TGCGCCAGCAGCCAAGGGGACTGGGGGAACACTGAAGCTTTCTTT. Protein product: CASSQGDWGNTEAFF.

The J gene is TRBJ2-7, the V gene TRBV29-1; 9 bases map to TRBD1. CDR3 length equals 13 residues. The V gene end was trimmed by 1 base and the J gene end by 3 bases; junction bases not matched to a gene: 1. Germline V gene data show CDR1 as SQVTM and CDR2 as ANQGSEA. CDR3 sequence (DNA): TGCAGCGTTGAAGTGGGACAGGGCTACGAGCAGTACTTC. Translation: CSVEVGQGYEQYF.

This chain uses TRBV24-1 with TRBJ1-5, with 8 bases fitting TRBD1. V shed 3 bases, J shed 11 bases, and the junction held 11 bases outside the gene matches. Germline V gives CDR1 KGHDR, CDR2 SFDVKD. The length of the CDR3 is 15 residues. CDR3 in DNA: TGTGCCACCAGTGATGCCCGACAGGGGCAATCAGCCCAGCATTTT. Translation gives CATSDARQGQSAQHF.

This clone was seen more than once but under ten times. The genes are TRBV7-9 and TRBJ1-1; no clear D. Trimming took 7 bases from V and 4 from J, leaving 13 bases between them. The CDR3 is made up of 13 amino acids. Germline lookup yields CDR1 SEHNR and CDR2 FQNEAQ (reference sequence). CDR3 region: CASISQVGTEAFF. CDR3 sequence (DNA): TGTGCCAGCATCAGCCAGGTGGGCACTGAAGCTTTCTTT.

V gene TRBV7-2 combines with J gene TRBJ1-6; perhaps TRBD1 as D (5 bases). CDR1 is SGHTA and CDR2 is FQGNSA in the germline V gene. V lost 5 bases to trimming and J lost 14 bases, with 19 bases between them. This CDR3 spans 14 amino acids. The CDR3 nucleotides read TGTGCCAGCAGCCAGTCGACAGCCAGCCGGGCCCTCCACTTT. The encoded protein is CASSQSTASRALHF.

V is TRBV6-4 and J is TRBJ1-1, with TRBD1 matching over 7 bases. From germline, CDR1 is MRHNA and CDR2 SNTAGT. The CDR3 spans 14 residues. J gave up 2 bases and V 6 bases, and 6 bases lay outside the gene matches. CDR3 residues: CASRPGTANTEAFF. Written as DNA, the CDR3 is TGTGCCAGCAGACCCGGGACAGCCAACACTGAAGCTTTCTTT.

The gene calls are TRBV12-3 or TRBV12-4 and TRBJ2-7, with D unclear. The CDR3 totals 13 residues. Trimming stripped 5 bases from V and 0 bases from J, with 8 bases between. The CDR3 sequence is CASSQMNSYEQYF. The CDR3 coding sequence is TGTGCCAGCAGTCAGATGAACTCCTACGAGCAGTACTTC.

The chain couples TRBV5-6 to TRBJ2-7; 8 bases align to TRBD1. In germline, CDR1 is SGHDT, CDR2 YYEEEE. Trimming cost V 2 bases and J 5 bases; bases outside gene matches: 6. This CDR3 contains 14 residues. The DNA for the CDR3 is TGTGCCAGCAGCTTAGACAGGGGCTCGGACGAGCAGTACTTC. Translated, it gives CASSLDRGSDEQYF.

The chain has TRBV7-2 and TRBJ2-5; 8 bases align to TRBD2. Germline CDR1 is SGHTA and CDR2 is FQGNSA. Losses at the gene ends were 1 base for V and 7 bases for J; bases not matched to a gene: 2. CDR3 size: 13 residues. The CDR3 nucleotides read TGTGCCAGCAGCTTAGATCTAGCGGGGACCCAGTACTTC. Protein sequence: CASSLDLAGTQYF.

The genes are TRBV27 and TRBJ2-7, with a weak D call TRBD1 (6 bases). The V end lost 2 bases, the J end lost 3 bases, and 8 bases lay between the germline ends. Germline CDR1 reads MNHEY; CDR2 reads SMNVEV (reference sequence). The CDR3 contains 13 residues. CDR3 sequence: CASSLGGGYEQYF. The CDR3 DNA sequence: TGTGCCAGCAGTTTAGGGGGCGGCTACGAGCAGTACTTC.

This sequence joins TRBV28 and TRBJ1-3; TRBD1 matches at 10 bases. The CDR3 consists of 17 residues. The V gene end was trimmed by 4 bases and the J gene end by 4 bases; junction bases not matched to a gene: 10. Germline V lookup: CDR1 MDHEN, CDR2 SYDVKM. DNA for the CDR3: TGTGCCAGCAGTTCGCTCGGGACAGGGGTTGGGGGAAACACCATATATTTT. Amino acids: CASSSLGTGVGGNTIYF.

The chain joins TRBV29-1 to TRBJ2-5, with 8 positions matching TRBD1. With V trimmed by 4 bases and J by 5 bases, 9 bases remained unmatched. CDR3 length equals 14 residues. The germline V gene has CDR1 SQVTM and CDR2 ANQGSEA. CDR3 DNA: TGCAGCGTTGCGCCGGGACAGGTTAGGGAGACCCAGTACTTC. Protein sequence: CSVAPGQVRETQYF.

The chain carries TRBV5-1 and TRBJ2-5; TRBD1 aligns across 9 bases. J was trimmed by 3 bases and V by 4 bases; bases with no gene match: 4. CDR1 and CDR2 (germline): SGHRS, YFSETQ. The CDR3 has 14 residues. CDR3 region: CASSPDRGEETQYF. Written as DNA, the CDR3 is TGCGCCAGCAGCCCCGACAGGGGGGAAGAGACCCAGTACTTC.

The chain employs TRBV4-2 and TRBJ2-4, with a weak D call TRBD1 (6 bases). Germline V gives CDR1 LGHNA, CDR2 YNFKEQ. The V end was cut by 3 bases, the J end by 1 base, with 7 bases between. This CDR3 is built from 14 residues. CDR3 in DNA: TGTGCCAGCAGCCAGCAGGGGGCCAAAAACATTCAGTACTTC. Residues: CASSQQGAKNIQYF.

V is TRBV7-2 and J is TRBJ1-3; 8 bases align to TRBD1. Germline trimming cut 5 bases from V and 8 bases from J; bases unmatched to any gene: 23. Germline lookup yields CDR1 SGHTA and CDR2 FQGNSA. The CDR3 length is 19 residues. The CDR3 DNA reads TGTGCCAGCAGCGTGTTAAGGCCAGGGGGCAAGAATAGGGTGGACACCATATATTTT. This sequence encodes CASSVLRPGGKNRVDTIYF.

The rearrangement links TRBV10-3 to TRBJ2-7; perhaps TRBD2 as D (6 bases). The germline V and J ends were trimmed by 0 bases and 0 bases, with 12 bases remaining between them. Germline V gene data show CDR1 as ENHRY and CDR2 as SYGVKD. This CDR3 has 16 residues. CDR3 in DNA: TGTGCCATCAGTGAGTCGAGCGGGCTTAGCTCCTACGAGCAGTACTTC. Protein product: CAISESSGLSSYEQYF.

The chain joins TRBV7-2 to TRBJ2-3; 12 bases are shared with TRBD2. The CDR3 consists of 15 residues. V shed 5 bases and J 4 bases; nucleotides not matched to a gene: 4. Germline V gene lookup returns CDR1 SGHTA and CDR2 FQGNSA. The CDR3 protein is CASSPRLAGADTQYF. The CDR3 DNA is TGTGCCAGCAGCCCCCGACTAGCGGGGGCAGATACGCAGTATTTT. The whole variable domain, filled in from reference TRBV7-2 and TRBJ2-3, reads GAGVSQSPSNKVTEKGKDVELRCDPISGHTALYWYRQSLGQGLEFLIYFQGNSAPDKSGLPSDRFSAERTGGSVSTLTIQRTQQEDSAVYLCASSPRLAGADTQYFGPGTRLTVL.

The V gene is TRBV9, the J gene TRBJ2-7, with D perhaps matching TRBD1 (6 bases). V gave up 4 bases and J gave up 1 base, with 12 bases separating them. Germline-derived CDR1 and CDR2 are SGDLS and YYNGEE. The CDR3 length is 14 residues. The CDR3 DNA is TGTGCCAGCAGCCCGCGACAGGTTTCCTACGAGCAGTACTTC. Its protein product is CASSPRQVSYEQYF. Together with reference TRBV9 and TRBJ2-7, the CDR3 gives the full variable domain: DSGVTQTPKHLITATGQRVTLRCSPRSGDLSVYWYQQSLDQGLQFLIQYYNGEERAKGNILERFSAQQFPDLHSELNLSSLELGDSALYFCASSPRQVSYEQYFGPGTRLTVT.

This CDR3 is CASLQGSQVSPLHF. The CDR3 DNA reads TGTGCCAGTTTACAGGGGTCCCAAGTCTCACCCCTCCACTTT. This rearrangement joins TRBV2 to TRBJ1-6, with TRBD1 identical over 7 bases. The J segment lost 10 bases and the V segment lost 9 bases, leaving 12 bases of the junction unmatched. From germline, CDR1 is SNHLY and CDR2 FYNNEI. The CDR3 runs to 14 residues. Full variable domain (outside the CDR3, taken from reference TRBV2 and TRBJ1-6): EPEVTQTPSHQVTQMGQEVILRCVPISNHLYFYWYRQILGQKVEFLVSFYNNEISEKSEIFDDQFSVERPDGSNFTLKIRSTKLEDSAMYFCASLQGSQVSPLHFGNGTRLTVT.

This chain connects TRBV5-1 to TRBJ1-2, with TRBD1 matching 10 bases. From germline, CDR1 is SGHRS and CDR2 YFSETQ. V was clipped by 3 bases and J by 14 bases; unmatched bases: 13. CDR3 length: 14 amino acids. CDR3 sequence reads: CASSSIGTGDAPTF. CDR3 coding DNA: TGCGCCAGCAGCTCCATAGGGACAGGGGACGCCCCAACCTTC.

The V gene is TRBV24-1, the J gene TRBJ2-5; 11 positions agree with TRBD2. V lost 2 bases and J lost 5; bases outside the gene matches: 9. CDR1 is KGHDR and CDR2 is SFDVKD in the germline V gene. The CDR3 spans 17 residues. CDR3 nucleotides: TGTGCCACCAGTGATTCCGGGACTAGCGGAGCGGGGGAGACCCAGTACTTC. It yields the protein CATSDSGTSGAGETQYF.

This chain links TRBV29-1 with TRBJ1-1; maybe TRBD1 (5 bases). V gave up 6 bases and J gave up 6 bases, with 11 bases separating them. Per the germline V gene, CDR1 is SQVTM and CDR2 is ANQGSEA. The CDR3 length is 11 residues. The CDR3 DNA is TGCAGCGTCCGGGGAGGGGCTGAAGCTTTCTTT. The encoded protein is CSVRGGAEAFF.

This sequence joins TRBV7-9 and TRBJ1-1; the match to TRBD1 covers 10 bases. Germline V lookup: CDR1 SEHNR, CDR2 FQNEAQ (reference sequence). The length of the CDR3 is 18 residues. V lost 2 bases and J lost 1; bases outside the gene matches: 10. The CDR3, as DNA: TGTGCCAGCAGCTTAACGTTGGGACAGGGGAGTTGGAACACTGAAGCTTTCTTT. This sequence encodes CASSLTLGQGSWNTEAFF.

This sequence joins TRBV3-1 (or the pseudogene TRBV3-2) and TRBJ1-3, with D uncertain. CDR1 LGHDT and CDR2 YNNKEL come from the germline V gene (reference sequence). The CDR3 extends over 13 amino acids. Trimming took 4 bases from V and 0 from J, leaving 4 bases between them. CDR3 region: CASSPSSGNTIYF. CDR3 DNA: TGTGCCAGCAGCCCATCCTCTGGAAACACCATATATTTT.